The TCR beta chain described here comes from a study of tumour-infiltrating T cells in Burkitt lymphoma. Study in general: Overall and progression-free survival were predicted by productive clonality.

The method was immunoSEQ multiplex PCR; TCRdb's version includes in-frame clones alone and lacks a portion of them. The data contain around 45,000 clones, less than 40% of them seen just once; the ten biggest clones take up around 3%. Study-level points and caveats: Several public clonotypes recurred in numerous Burkitt lymphoma patients.

The length of the CDR3 is 14 residues. Losses at the gene ends were 9 bases for V and 5 bases for J; bases not matched to a gene: 6. Germline-derived CDR1 and CDR2 are ENHRY and SYGVKD. In this sample, this clone turned up a few times. Its antigen is unidentified. This TCR came from a human donor with Burkitt lymphoma. The sequencing sample was made of tumor tissue. The chain joins TRBV10-3 to TRBJ2-2; 10 bases align to TRBD1. The DNA for the CDR3 is TGTGCCATAAGACAGGGGGCGAGGACCGGGGAGCTGTTTTTT. Its protein is CAIRQGARTGELFF.